Listed below are T cell receptor beta chains from one sample, sequenced in a study of blood T cell repertoires in COVID-19. Measured with immunoSEQ multiplex PCR; TCRdb has only the in-frame clones, and not every one. The sample consists of over 130,000 clones, about 80% of them appearing once. Sequencing used PBMCs or T cells enriched from blood (not recorded which). The receptors come from a woman in her forties or fifties who had recovered from COVID-19. Each CDR3 is given with its conserved first and last residue. The D gene is left open where the match is weak. The size of a clone is reported for some rows only, either as once, few or many, or as a class for expanded clones.

>.|.|TRBJ1-4|TRBV19
CASSAAFGEKLFF
TGTGCCAGTAGCGCGGCGTTTGGTGAAAAACTGTTTTTT
>.|.|TRBJ1-2|TRBV5-4
CASSLVQGLGYTF
TGTGCCAGCAGCTTGGTTCAGGGCTTAGGCTACACCTTC
>.|TRBD1|TRBJ1-1|TRBV5-6
CASSRDRGKGEAFF
TGTGCCAGCAGCCGAGACAGGGGGAAAGGTGAAGCTTTCTTT
>.|.|TRBJ1-5|TRBV18
CASSLRADSNNQPQHF
TGTGCCAGCTCACTCCGCGCGGACAGCAACAATCAGCCCCAGCATTTT
>few|TRBD2|TRBJ2-7|TRBV7-9
CASRTSGTYEQYF
TGTGCCAGCAGGACTAGCGGAACCTACGAGCAGTACTTC
>many|.|TRBJ1-5|TRBV18
CATNSDGEYQPQHF
TGTGCCACCAATTCAGACGGGGAGTATCAGCCCCAGCATTTT
>.|.|TRBJ1-3|TRBV18
CASSPPFGASGNTIYF
TGTGCCAGCTCACCACCGTTTGGAGCCTCTGGAAACACCATATATTTT
>.|.|TRBJ2-1|TRBV5-1
CASSLQVLREVDNEQFF
TGCGCCAGCAGCTTGCAGGTCCTAAGGGAGGTAGACAATGAGCAGTTCTTC
>.|.|TRBJ2-2|TRBV21-1
CASSKGGLAGENTGELFF
TGTGCCAGCAGCAAAGGGGGACTAGCGGGGGAGAACACCGGGGAGCTGTTTTTT
>.|.|TRBJ2-1|TRBV21-1
CASSKAFCTSGRSHPRNEQFF
TGTGCCAGCAGCAAAGCGTTTTGCACTAGCGGGAGGTCCCATCCTAGGAATGAGCAGTTCTTC
>.|.|TRBJ1-2|TRBV18
CASSPVGVEYGYTF
TGTGCCAGCTCACCAGTAGGGGTGGAGTATGGCTACACCTTC
>.|TRBD1|TRBJ1-1|TRBV18
CASSRTGVNTEAFF
TGTGCCAGCTCACGGACAGGGGTGAACACTGAAGCTTTCTTT
>.|TRBD2|TRBJ2-3|TRBV29-1
CSVGKRGLTDTQYF
TGCAGCGTTGGAAAGCGGGGGCTCACAGATACGCAGTATTTT
>.|TRBD2|TRBJ2-7|TRBV11-1
CASSLEGTSGRYEQYF
TGTGCCAGCAGCTTAGAGGGGACTAGCGGGAGATACGAGCAGTACTTC
>.|.|TRBJ2-5|TRBV14
CASSHRDWYQETQYF
TGTGCCAGCAGCCATAGAGACTGGTATCAAGAGACCCAGTACTTC
>once|TRBD1|TRBJ1-1|TRBV6-5
CASRLGGPGPEAFF
TGTGCCAGCAGACTAGGGGGCCCGGGGCCTGAAGCTTTCTTT
>.|TRBD1|TRBJ2-5|TRBV5-1
CASSTGQGQETQYF
TGCGCCAGCAGCACAGGACAGGGGCAAGAGACCCAGTACTTC
>once|TRBD1|TRBJ1-1|TRBV5-1
CASSPRAGGLNTEAFF
TGCGCCAGCAGCCCAAGGGCAGGGGGCCTGAACACTGAAGCTTTCTTT
>once|TRBD2|TRBJ2-7|TRBV5-4
CASSSGIAGGMDEQYF
TGTGCCAGCAGCTCGGGAATAGCGGGAGGGATGGACGAGCAGTACTTC
>.|TRBD1|TRBJ2-7|TRBV27
CASSFNRGDEQYF
TGTGCCAGCAGTTTTAACAGGGGGGACGAGCAGTACTTC
>.|.|TRBJ1-2|TRBV6-5
CASSYRGRSYGYTF
TGTGCCAGCAGTTACAGGGGCCGCAGCTATGGCTACACCTTC
>.|.|TRBJ2-1|TRBV11-3
CASSQQVRAGEQFF
TGTGCCAGCAGCCAACAGGTCAGGGCAGGGGAGCAGTTCTTC
>few|TRBD2|TRBJ2-5|TRBV5-1
CASSPRLAETKETQYF
TGCGCCAGCAGCCCCAGACTAGCGGAGACGAAAGAGACCCAGTACTTC
>.|TRBD2|TRBJ2-1|TRBV4-2
CASSRGRGDEQFF
TGTGCCAGCAGCCGTGGGCGGGGGGACGAGCAGTTCTTC
>.|.|TRBJ1-5|TRBV5-6
CASSPRGGAGQPQHF
TGTGCCAGCAGCCCGAGGGGGGGGGCCGGTCAGCCCCAGCATTTT
>.|.|TRBJ2-1|TRBV11-2
CASSLAITGDYNEQFF
TGTGCCAGCAGCTTAGCTATCACGGGAGATTACAATGAGCAGTTCTTC
>few|.|TRBJ1-5|TRBV28
CASRPIKLGNQPQHF
TGTGCCAGCAGACCTATTAAGTTAGGCAATCAGCCCCAGCATTTT
>.|TRBD2|TRBJ2-3|TRBV7-8
CASSLAWGGGKKLTDTQYF
TGTGCCAGCAGCTTAGCCTGGGGCGGGGGGAAGAAACTCACAGATACGCAGTATTTT
>once|TRBD2|TRBJ2-1|TRBV19
CASSPSGRATNEQFF
TGTGCCAGTAGTCCCAGCGGGAGGGCCACCAATGAGCAGTTCTTC
>.|.|TRBJ1-6|TRBV2
CASKLEPNSPLHF
TGTGCCAGCAAGTTGGAGCCTAATTCACCCCTCCACTTT
>.|.|TRBJ2-1|TRBV5-1
CASSLELVRNEQFF
TGCGCCAGCAGCTTAGAATTGGTACGGAATGAGCAGTTCTTC
>.|.|TRBJ1-4|TRBV14
CASSRPTAGNEKLFF
TGTGCCAGCAGCAGACCTACAGCGGGGAATGAAAAACTGTTTTTT
>.|.|TRBJ2-7|TRBV6-6
CASTLDNYEQYF
TGTGCCAGCACCCTCGACAACTACGAGCAGTACTTC
>.|.|TRBJ1-5|TRBV6-5
CASSYSKAGQQPQHF
TGTGCCAGCAGTTACTCGAAGGCAGGGCAACAGCCCCAGCATTTT
>.|TRBD2|TRBJ2-5|TRBV27
CASSFGTSGRVETQYF
TGTGCCAGCAGTTTCGGGACTAGCGGGAGGGTAGAGACCCAGTACTTC
>once|TRBD1|TRBJ2-7|TRBV29-1
CSVVEGASTYEQYF
TGCAGCGTTGTTGAGGGGGCCAGTACCTACGAGCAGTACTTC
>once|TRBD2|TRBJ2-5|TRBV9
CASSLVGGQETQYF
TGTGCCAGCAGCCTCGTGGGGGGGCAAGAGACCCAGTACTTC
>few|.|TRBJ2-7|TRBV12-3/TRBV12-4
CASSFVSGYEQYF
TGTGCCAGCAGTTTTGTTTCCGGGTACGAGCAGTACTTC